This entry concerns a single TCR beta chain. Its matching antigen is unknown. The data were taken from a study of response to subunit inactivated influenza vaccine. Study results and caveats: Seasonal influenza vaccination, on each occasion, was suggested by the authors to recruit few new T cells.

TCRdb reprocessed the RT-PCR reads via MiXCR and lists one record per CDR3 protein. The sample has around 180,000 distinct CDR3 sequences, about 9% seen once; the top ten hold about a tenth. V lost 6 bases and J lost 5; bases outside the gene matches: 4. The CDR3 covers 14 residues. Source: non-naive T cells sorted from PBMCs, taken on the day of vaccination. The source of this sequence is a man in his fifties or sixties who received an inactivated influenza vaccine. This rearrangement joins TRBV12-3 or TRBV12-4 to TRBJ2-1, with 10 bases matching TRBD2. The CDR3 DNA reads TGTGCCAGCAGGAGCGGGGGGGCTAACAATGAGCAGTTCTTC. It codes for CASRSGGANNEQFF.